The rows below give T cell receptor beta chains drawn from one sample of a study of monozygotic twins with inflammatory bowel disease. From its re-call of the 5' RACE reads, TCRdb lists each CDR3 protein once, without DNA. The sample table sets out some 440,000 distinct CDR3 sequences. The sample comprised blood. The receptor set was obtained from a human donor with ulcerative colitis or Crohn's disease, or a healthy co-twin of an affected twin (not recorded which). Each CDR3 is given with its conserved first and last residue.

TRBV5-1,TRBJ1-2,CASSLDGRVGGYTF
TRBV29-1,TRBJ1-2,CSVVQGYGYTF
TRBV12-3/TRBV12-4,TRBJ1-2,CASSPPLTGGVYGYTF
TRBV5-1,TRBJ2-2,CASSYRTYANTGELFF
TRBV20-1,TRBJ2-5,CSAAGGGETQYF
TRBV5-6,TRBJ1-2,CASSLGPGGGYTF
TRBV2,TRBJ2-3,CASSKGVTSHGDTQYF
TRBV7-2,TRBJ2-5,CASSDYETQYF
TRBV28,TRBJ1-2,CASSSKIGTGIIANYGYTF
TRBV3-1,TRBJ1-3,CASSQSRSSGNTIYF
TRBV12-3/TRBV12-4,TRBJ2-3,CASSPAGGLAADTQYF
TRBV4-2,TRBJ2-2,CASSQESLAAYTGELFF
TRBV10-3,TRBJ2-2,CAISEFGQTGTGELFF
TRBV6-5,TRBJ2-7,CASSYSGGENEQYF
TRBV20-1,TRBJ1-2,CSARTTGTATNYGYTF
TRBV7-6,TRBJ2-7,CASSLGTAGTGPYEQYF
TRBV5-1,TRBJ1-1,CASSSGGSLNTEAFF
TRBV15,TRBJ2-1,CATSRAFNEQFF
TRBV20-1,TRBJ1-2,CSAPGWADQANYGYTF
TRBV9,TRBJ1-1,CASSVGPRTEAFF
TRBV7-2,TRBJ2-3,CASSLAQPRAGTDTQYF
TRBV7-2,TRBJ1-1,CASSLLRNTEAFF
TRBV6-5,TRBJ2-1,CASSYSQALLSDEQFF
TRBV6-5,TRBJ2-7,CASSLGGLKYF
TRBV20-1,TRBJ2-7,CSAGGLAGREQYF
TRBV19,TRBJ2-1,CASNPTSHSYNEQFF
TRBV20-1,TRBJ2-3,CSAAQLQLNTDTQYF
TRBV19,TRBJ1-1,CASRILNREAFF
TRBV27,TRBJ2-2,CASGPGLAGNTGELFF
TRBV11-1,TRBJ2-5,CASSFTGGEETQYF
TRBV25-1,TRBJ1-5,CASSDIRNQPQHF
TRBV19,TRBJ2-1,CASSITSGPYNEQFF
TRBV5-1,TRBJ2-1,CASSVLEHYGQFF
TRBV4-3,TRBJ1-6,CASSQGTGGLAWNSPLHF
TRBV14,TRBJ2-2,CASSLQVNTGELFF
TRBV7-2,TRBJ2-3,CASSTPQGDTQYF
TRBV28,TRBJ2-3,CASRQAGGYTDTQYF
TRBV20-1,TRBJ2-1,CSAQDKFYNEQFF
TRBV9,TRBJ2-5,CASSVESIGETQYF
TRBV7-2,TRBJ2-1,CASSLLTSGADEQFF
TRBV20-1,TRBJ2-5,CSASVSSGKKTQYF
TRBV15,TRBJ2-7,CATSRTGQGAREQYF
TRBV9,TRBJ1-4,CASSVEQASGKLFF
TRBV6-1,TRBJ1-5,CASRATGGTNQPQHF
TRBV29-1,TRBJ2-2,CSVQDGTGELFF
TRBV5-6,TRBJ1-5,CASSRLDRDGNQPQHF
TRBV28,TRBJ2-7,CASRWDSSYEQYF
TRBV29-1,TRBJ2-7,CSAPGHGNSYEQYF
TRBV10-3,TRBJ2-3,CAISGGGRDTQYF
TRBV7-2,TRBJ1-3,CASSLGQNSGNTIYF
TRBV4-2,TRBJ2-5,CASSQGRTGGQETQYF
TRBV6-5,TRBJ1-2,CASSYSTWGNYGYTF
TRBV5-1,TRBJ1-2,CASSLEPDRGYTF
TRBV12-3/TRBV12-4,TRBJ1-1,CASHRGQGVLNTEAFF
TRBV7-9,TRBJ1-6,CASSSQEYNSPLHF